Listed here are 2 T cell receptor beta chains from one sample, sequenced in a study of cytomegalovirus exposure and HLA in healthy donors. The PCR was carried out with 60 Vbeta primers and 13 Jbeta primers. Produced via immunoSEQ multiplex PCR; TCRdb's table is partial and in-frame only. The sample lists over 130,000 clones; 60% to 70% were seen once. The sequencing sample was made of PBMCs. These receptors all stem from a woman aged 55 to 70 in good health and CMV-seropositive.

The chain is built from TRBV15 and TRBJ2-1; 14 bases are a match to TRBD2. The trim removed 3 bases at V and 3 bases at J, leaving 1 base unmatched. Germline CDR1 LNHNV, CDR2 YYDKDF (reference sequence). CDR3 length equals 16 residues. The CDR3 region is CATSRGLAGDYNEQFF. The CDR3 coding sequence is TGTGCCACCAGCAGGGGACTAGCGGGAGACTACAATGAGCAGTTCTTC.

J is TRBJ2-2 and V is TRBV19; TRBD1 matches 8 bases. Unmatched junction bases numbered 6, after V lost 7 bases and J lost 5 bases. The CDR3 is 14 residues long. CDR1 is LNHDA, CDR2 SQIVND, per germline (reference sequence). CDR3 region: CASKIQGATGELFF. CDR3 in DNA: TGTGCCAGTAAAATCCAGGGGGCAACCGGGGAGCTGTTTTTT.